The clone carrying this T cell receptor (beta chain) came up a few times. This CDR3 has 16 residues. Trimming took 5 bases from V and 5 from J; bases not matched to a gene: 8. TCRdb reprocessed the 5' RACE reads with MiXCR, giving one entry per CDR3 protein. This table holds 30,000 to 40,000 distinct CDR3 sequences, about 28% found once. The source of this sequence is a female donor with breast cancer. The sequenced material came from naive CD4+ T cells sorted from a lymph node. The subset here: naive CD4+ T cells, CD4+CD45RA+CD25-. This chain joins TRBV12-3 or TRBV12-4 and TRBJ2-1; 11 nucleotides match TRBD2. This CDR3 is CASSRSASGRHNEQFF. The DNA of the CDR3 is TGTGCCAGCAGTCGCTCGGCTAGCGGGAGGCACAATGAGCAGTTCTTC.